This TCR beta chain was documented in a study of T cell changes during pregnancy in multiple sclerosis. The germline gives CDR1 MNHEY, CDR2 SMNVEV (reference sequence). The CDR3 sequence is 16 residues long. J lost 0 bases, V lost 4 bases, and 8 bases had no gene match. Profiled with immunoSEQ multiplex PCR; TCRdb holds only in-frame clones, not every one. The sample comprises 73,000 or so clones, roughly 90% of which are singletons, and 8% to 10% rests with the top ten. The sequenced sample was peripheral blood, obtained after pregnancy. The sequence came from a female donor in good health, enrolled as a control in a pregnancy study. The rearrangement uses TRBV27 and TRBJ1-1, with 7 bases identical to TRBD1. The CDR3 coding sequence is TGTGCCAGCAGTTCCTTATCGACAGGGATGAACACTGAAGCTTTCTTT. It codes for CASSSLSTGMNTEAFF.